The entry that follows covers one TCR beta chain sequence. The antigen is undetermined. The sample belongs to a study of Tregs in tolerant kidney transplant recipients. Study-wide results and limits: Activated donor B cell expansion appeared to reveal the most relevant donor-specific TCRbeta repertoire. Biological reproducibility was not directly addressed, but technical replication error appeared minimal.

Some clones are missing from TCRdb's copy, which holds only in-frame ones; the method was immunoSEQ multiplex PCR. The sample yields around 120,000 clones, about 91% seen once. Thawed PBMCs were FACS-sorted into unstimulated CD4+CD25+CD127- regulatory T cells, CD4+CD25- non-regulatory cells, CD4 and CD8 cells. V dropped 7 bases and J dropped 0 bases, with 15 bases sitting between them. Germline V CDR1 and CDR2: MNHEY, SMNVEV (reference sequence). This CDR3 contains 15 residues. The sequence came from a human donor in good health. V gene TRBV27 combines with J gene TRBJ1-1; perhaps TRBD1 as D (5 bases). Material for sequencing was CD4+ T cells from blood. The CDR3 here is CASTRGLGMNTEAFF. DNA for the CDR3: TGTGCCAGCACCCGGGGACTGGGAATGAACACTGAAGCTTTCTTT.